The entry that follows covers one TCR beta chain sequence. Libraries were prepared by immunoSEQ multiplex PCR; TCRdb keeps only in-frame clonotypes and omits some of them. This table has roughly 55,000 clones, roughly 86% appearing once. These data belong to a study of control samples from healthy donors and cancer patients. This CDR3 region has 15 residues. Germline CDR1 and CDR2: SGHTA and FQGNSA. Trimming took 5 bases from V and 0 from J, leaving 14 bases between them. This TCR was sampled from a man between 45 and 60 years old in good health. Material: blood. The chain is built from TRBV7-2 and TRBJ2-7; D ambiguous. The CDR3 spells CASSRGLGSSYEQYF. In DNA, the CDR3 is TGTGCCAGCAGCCGCGGTCTCGGGTCCTCCTACGAGCAGTACTTC. The full variable domain, completed using reference TRBV7-2 and TRBJ2-7, is GAGVSQSPSNKVTEKGKDVELRCDPISGHTALYWYRQSLGQGLEFLIYFQGNSAPDKSGLPSDRFSAERTGGSVSTLTIQRTQQEDSAVYLCASSRGLGSSYEQYFGPGTRLTVT.